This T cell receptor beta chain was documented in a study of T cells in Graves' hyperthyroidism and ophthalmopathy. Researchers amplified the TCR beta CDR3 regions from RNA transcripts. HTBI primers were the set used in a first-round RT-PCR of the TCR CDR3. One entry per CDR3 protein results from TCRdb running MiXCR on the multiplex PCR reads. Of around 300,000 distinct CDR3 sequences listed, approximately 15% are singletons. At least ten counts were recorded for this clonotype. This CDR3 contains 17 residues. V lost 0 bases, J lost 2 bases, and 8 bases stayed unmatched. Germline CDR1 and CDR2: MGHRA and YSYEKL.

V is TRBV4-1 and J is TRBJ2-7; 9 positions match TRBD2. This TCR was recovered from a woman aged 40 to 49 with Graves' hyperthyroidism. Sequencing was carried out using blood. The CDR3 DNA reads TGCGCCAGCAGCCAAGATTCTGGGACTAGCCGTCCCTACGAGCAGTACTTC. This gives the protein CASSQDSGTSRPYEQYF.